This T cell receptor (beta chain) was identified during a study of T cell repertoires in cytomegalovirus infection. Study summary: Recently identified HLA-C-restricted and well-studied HLA-B-restricted CMV epitopes were used.

TCRdb reanalysed the reads using MiXCR and keeps one entry per CDR3 protein. The data hold about 500,000 distinct CDR3 sequences, with around 30% observed a single time. From germline, CDR1 is SGHDT and CDR2 YYEEEE. Unmatched junction bases numbered 9, after V lost 1 base and J lost 5 bases. This CDR3 has 15 residues. About this clonotype itself: Its matching antigen is unknown.

The receptor was isolated from a human donor in good health (CMV status not recorded). Some clones in this sample may be carry-over from other donors' samples. J is TRBJ2-7 and V is TRBV5-6, with 7 positions matching TRBD2. The sample was cultured PBMCs, taken from culture after CMV antigen stimulation. CDR3: CASSLRGGRSHEQYF. In nucleotides, the CDR3 is TGTGCCAGCAGCTTGAGGGGCGGGAGATCTCACGAGCAGTACTTC.